These 19 T cell receptor beta chains were all obtained from the same sample, sequenced in a study of blood T cell repertoires in COVID-19. Only in-frame clones appear in the TCRdb table, and some are missing; sequencing was by immunoSEQ multiplex PCR. This sample yields some 220,000 clones, of which over 60% are seen a single time; 7.2% belongs to the top ten. The specimen was peripheral blood. These receptors all stem from a woman aged 65 to 85 with acute or convalescent COVID-19.

The chain joins TRBV24-1 to TRBJ2-5; 7 nucleotides agree with TRBD2. CDR3 length equals 13 residues. V gave up 9 bases and J gave up 3 bases; unmatched junction bases: 6. CDR1 KGHDR and CDR2 SFDVKD come from the germline V gene. CDR3 sequence reads: CATGEGREETQYF. The CDR3 nucleotides read TGTGCCACCGGGGAGGGCAGGGAAGAGACCCAGTACTTC.

The V and J genes are TRBV9 and TRBJ1-3; possibly TRBD1 for D (6 bases). V gave up 0 bases and J gave up 4 bases, with 17 bases separating them. Looked up from germline, CDR1 is SGDLS and CDR2 is YYNGEE. This CDR3 region has 17 residues. This chain's CDR3 is CASSVATEWGRGNTIYF. CDR3 DNA: TGTGCCAGCAGCGTAGCTACGGAGTGGGGGCGGGGAAACACCATATATTTT.

This chain connects TRBV5-4 to TRBJ2-5, with a weak D call TRBD2 (6 bases). The CDR3 totals 15 residues. Germline CDR1 reads SGHNT; CDR2 reads YYREEE (reference sequence). Trimming left V 0 bases short and J 4 bases short, with 13 bases between. The CDR3 bases are TGTGCCAGCAGCTTGGATTCTTTGGGGGGAGAGACCCAGTACTTC. Its protein product is CASSLDSLGGETQYF.

The V and J genes are TRBV14 and TRBJ2-2, with TRBD2 matching over 10 bases. Germline loops: CDR1 SGHDN, CDR2 FVKESK. The CDR3 spans 19 residues. V lost 0 bases, J lost 2 bases, and 9 bases stayed unmatched. CDR3 loop: CASSQDYIERGGNTGELFF. The CDR3 DNA reads as TGTGCCAGCAGCCAAGATTACATCGAGCGGGGGGGCAACACCGGGGAGCTGTTTTTT.

This sequence joins TRBV18 and TRBJ1-4, with TRBD1 identical over 8 bases. Germline CDR1 KGHSH, CDR2 LQKENI. This CDR3 is built from 15 residues. The V and J ends lost 0 bases and 8 bases, in that order; junction bases with no gene match: 5. DNA of the CDR3: TGTGCCAGCTCACCACCCGACAGGGGTAAAGAAAAACTGTTTTTT. Translation: CASSPPDRGKEKLFF.

V is TRBV9 and J is TRBJ2-2, with D possibly being TRBD1 (6 bases). Germline V gene sequence: CDR1 SGDLS, CDR2 YYNGEE. This CDR3 contains 16 residues. Trimming stripped 3 bases from V and 3 bases from J, with 15 bases between. The CDR3 loop reads CASSAPIQGYTGELFF. The CDR3 DNA follows: TGTGCCAGCAGCGCTCCAATACAGGGTTACACCGGGGAGCTGTTTTTT.

The CDR3 spells CAWSVSSGGETQYF. The CDR3 DNA follows: TGTGCCTGGAGTGTGTCTAGCGGAGGGGAGACCCAGTACTTC. The chain links TRBV30 to TRBJ2-5, with 7 bases lining up with TRBD2. The J segment lost 5 bases and the V segment lost 0 bases, leaving 6 bases of the junction unmatched. The germline V gene encodes CDR1 GTSNPN and CDR2 SVGIG (reference sequence). The CDR3 length is 14 residues. Using reference TRBV30 and TRBJ2-5 for the parts outside the CDR3, the full variable domain is SQTIHQWPATLVQPVGSPLSLECTVEGTSNPNLYWYRQAAGRGLQLLFYSVGIGQISSEVPQNLSASRPQDRQFILSSKKLLLSDSGFYLCAWSVSSGGETQYFGPGTRLLVL.

The V call is TRBV7-3, the J call TRBJ2-1, with 10 bases matching TRBD2. The CDR3 covers 15 residues. V lost 5 bases to trimming and J lost 9 bases; unmatched junction nucleotides: 10. CDR1 SGHTA and CDR2 FQGTGA come from the germline V gene. The CDR3, as DNA: TGTGCCAGCAGCCGAGCGGGGGGGCCAGGAAGTGAGCAGTTCTTC. It is translated as CASSRAGGPGSEQFF.

This chain uses TRBV13 with TRBJ2-1, with 10 bases fitting TRBD2. Germline V gene lookup returns CDR1 PRHDT and CDR2 FYEKMQ (reference sequence). CDR3 length equals 16 residues. V lost 4 bases and J lost 3; bases outside the gene matches: 6. The CDR3 sequence: CASSYSGGFDYNEQFF. CDR3 nucleotides: TGTGCCAGCAGCTATAGCGGGGGGTTTGACTACAATGAGCAGTTCTTC.

The chain combines TRBV27 with TRBJ2-7; 10 bases fit TRBD2. The CDR3 is made up of 21 amino acids. Germline V gene sequence: CDR1 MNHEY, CDR2 SMNVEV (reference sequence). V lost 5 bases to trimming and J lost 1 base; unmatched junction nucleotides: 23. CDR3 loop: CASSHRRRLASGGGSSYEQYF. CDR3 DNA sequence: TGTGCCAGCAGTCACCGCCGAAGGTTGGCTAGCGGGGGCGGTAGTTCCTACGAGCAGTACTTC.

The chain has TRBV4-1 and TRBJ2-1; 11 bases align to TRBD2. The ends lost 1 base at V and 12 bases at J; junction bases unmatched: 5. The CDR3 runs to 14 residues. Germline V lookup: CDR1 MGHRA, CDR2 YSYEKL. The CDR3: CASSQGGLAVMQFF. The CDR3 DNA reads TGCGCCAGCAGCCAAGGGGGACTAGCGGTGATGCAGTTCTTC.

This clone was counted a single time. V usage is TRBV6-4 and J usage is TRBJ1-6; D possibly corresponds to TRBD1 (6 bases). The CDR3 has 15 residues. CDR1 and CDR2 from the germline V gene are MRHNA and SNTAGT. The V gene lost 2 bases and the J gene lost 7 bases, with 12 bases spanning the gap. The CDR3 loop is CASSDTLQGNSPLHF. Here the CDR3 DNA reads TGTGCCAGCAGTGACACTTTACAGGGCAATTCACCCCTCCACTTT.

The chain uses TRBV7-2 and TRBJ1-2; 8 nucleotides align to TRBD1. The CDR3 covers 15 residues. Germline V lookup: CDR1 SGHTA, CDR2 FQGNSA. Germline trimming cut 2 bases from V and 8 bases from J; bases unmatched to any gene: 10. CDR3 sequence: CASSLPSGGAGGYTF. The CDR3 DNA reads TGTGCCAGCAGCTTACCGTCAGGGGGCGCGGGGGGCTACACCTTC. Combining the CDR3 with reference TRBV7-2 and TRBJ1-2 gives the whole variable domain GAGVSQSPSNKVTEKGKDVELRCDPISGHTALYWYRQSLGQGLEFLIYFQGNSAPDKSGLPSDRFSAERTGGSVSTLTIQRTQQEDSAVYLCASSLPSGGAGGYTFGSGTRLTVV.

This chain uses TRBV9 with TRBJ1-1; the D gene is possibly TRBD1 (5 bases). Germline assignment: CDR1 SGDLS and CDR2 YYNGEE. V was cut by 2 bases and J by 3 bases, with 8 bases left in between. The CDR3 runs to 13 residues. The DNA for the CDR3 is TGTGCCAGCAGCGTGGACATATACACTGAAGCTTTCTTT. It encodes CASSVDIYTEAFF.

The chain couples TRBV7-3 to TRBJ2-3, with D unclear. Germline assignment: CDR1 SGHTA and CDR2 FQGTGA. Trimming shortened V by 2 bases and J by 6 bases, and 6 bases separated the two germline ends. The CDR3 loop spans 12 amino acids. This CDR3 is CASSLYQDTQYF. In nucleotides, the CDR3 is TGTGCCAGCAGCTTATATCAGGATACGCAGTATTTT.

The chain joins TRBV6-4 to TRBJ2-5, with TRBD2 matching over 13 bases. The V segment lost 5 bases and the J segment 4 bases; nucleotides outside the gene matches: 7. The CDR3 runs 16 residues. Germline V gives CDR1 MRHNA, CDR2 SNTAGT. CDR3 in amino acids: CASSRLAGGGRETQYF. The CDR3 region has the DNA TGTGCCAGCAGTCGACTAGCGGGGGGAGGGCGAGAGACCCAGTACTTC.

This chain links TRBV29-1 with TRBJ2-7; 7 nucleotides agree with TRBD1. CDR1 SQVTM and CDR2 ANQGSEA come from the germline V gene. J was trimmed by 3 bases and V by 4 bases; bases with no gene match: 3. The CDR3 loop spans 12 amino acids. The CDR3 is CSVARGSYEQYF. The DNA for the CDR3 is TGCAGCGTTGCCAGGGGGAGCTACGAGCAGTACTTC.

This clone has a handful of counts. The V call is TRBV7-2, the J call TRBJ2-3, with 8 nucleotides matching TRBD2. Trimming at V came to 3 bases and at J to 1 base, leaving 6 bases not matched to a gene. Germline CDR1 and CDR2: SGHTA and FQGNSA. The CDR3 length is 16 residues. CDR3 nucleotides: TGTGCCAGCAGCTTTGGCTCCGGGGGGGGCACAGATACGCAGTATTTT. Translating gives CASSFGSGGGTDTQYF.

V and J are TRBV7-6 and TRBJ2-5; possibly TRBD2 for D (6 bases). This CDR3 comprises 15 residues. CDR1 SGHVS and CDR2 FNYEAQ come from the germline V gene. V was pared by 5 bases and J by 4 bases, with 17 bases between. CDR3 DNA sequence: TGTGCCAGCAGCCTCAGCGGGCTAGCCCGAGAGACCCAGTACTTC. Amino acids: CASSLSGLARETQYF.